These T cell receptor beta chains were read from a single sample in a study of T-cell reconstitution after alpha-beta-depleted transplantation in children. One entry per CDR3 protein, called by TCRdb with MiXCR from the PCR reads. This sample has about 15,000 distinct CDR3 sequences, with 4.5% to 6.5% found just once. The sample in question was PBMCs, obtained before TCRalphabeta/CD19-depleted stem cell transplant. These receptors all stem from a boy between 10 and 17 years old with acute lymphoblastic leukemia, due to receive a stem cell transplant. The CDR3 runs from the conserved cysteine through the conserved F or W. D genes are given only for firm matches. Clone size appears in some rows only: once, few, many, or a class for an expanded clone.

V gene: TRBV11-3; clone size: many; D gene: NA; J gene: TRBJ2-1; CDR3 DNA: TGTGCCAGCAGCTATGGGGGGCTGGTCAATGAGCAGTTCTTC; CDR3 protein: CASSYGGLVNEQFF
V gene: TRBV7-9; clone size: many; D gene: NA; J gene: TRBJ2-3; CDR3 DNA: TGTGCCAGCAGCTTAGGATCAACCCCCACAGATACGCAGTATTTT; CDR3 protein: CASSLGSTPTDTQYF
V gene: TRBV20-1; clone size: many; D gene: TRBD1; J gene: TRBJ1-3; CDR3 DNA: TGCAGCGGAACAGGGGCTGGAAACACCATATATTTT; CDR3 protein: CSGTGAGNTIYF
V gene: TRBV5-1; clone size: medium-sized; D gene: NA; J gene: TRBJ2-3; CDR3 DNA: TGCGCCAGCAGCTTGAACCCCGCAGATACGCAGTATTTT; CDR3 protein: CASSLNPADTQYF
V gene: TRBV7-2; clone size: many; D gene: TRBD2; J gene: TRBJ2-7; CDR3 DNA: TGTGCCAGCATGACTAGCCAGGGCCCTTACGAGCAGTACTTC; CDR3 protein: CASMTSQGPYEQYF
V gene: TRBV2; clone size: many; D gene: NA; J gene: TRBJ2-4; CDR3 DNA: TGTGCCAGCAGGGACGAACAGCTAGCCAAAAACATTCAGTACTTC; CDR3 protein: CASRDEQLAKNIQYF
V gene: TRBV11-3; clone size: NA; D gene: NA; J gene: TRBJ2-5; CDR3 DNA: TGTGCCAGCAGCTTACCCGGGAGCATTGGAGAGACCCGGTACTTC; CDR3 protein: CASSLPGSIGETRYF
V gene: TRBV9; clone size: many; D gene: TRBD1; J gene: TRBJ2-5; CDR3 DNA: TGTGCCAGCAGCTCAGACGGACAGGGAAGAGAGACCCAGTACTTC; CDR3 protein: CASSSDGQGRETQYF
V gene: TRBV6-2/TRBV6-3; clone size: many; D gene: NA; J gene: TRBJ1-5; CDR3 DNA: TGTGCCAGCAGTCTAGGGGCAAGCAATCAGCCCCAGCATTTT; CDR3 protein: CASSLGASNQPQHF
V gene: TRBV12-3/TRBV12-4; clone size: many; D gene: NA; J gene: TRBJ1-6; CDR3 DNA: TGTGCCAGCAGTTTAGCCGTAGGGGCATCGGGTTCACCCCTCCACTTT; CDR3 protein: CASSLAVGASGSPLHF
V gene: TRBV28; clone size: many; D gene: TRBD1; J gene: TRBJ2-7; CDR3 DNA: TGTGCCAGCAGAACCGGGGACAGGGGGCTCGAGCAGTACTTC; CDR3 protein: CASRTGDRGLEQYF
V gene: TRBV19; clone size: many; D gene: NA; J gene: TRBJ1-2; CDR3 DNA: TGTGCCAGTAACTCTCCCACACCGGGGGACTATGGCTACACCTTC; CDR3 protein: CASNSPTPGDYGYTF
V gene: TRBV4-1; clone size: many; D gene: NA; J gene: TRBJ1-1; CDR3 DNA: TGCGCCAGCAGCCAACTTGGCCTCTCGCAGGCAGGCGCGACTGAAGCTTTCTTT; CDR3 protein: CASSQLGLSQAGATEAFF
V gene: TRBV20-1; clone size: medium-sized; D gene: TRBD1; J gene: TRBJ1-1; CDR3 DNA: TGCAGTGCTAGACGCGGGACAGGGGCAACTGAAGCTTTCTTT; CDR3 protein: CSARRGTGATEAFF
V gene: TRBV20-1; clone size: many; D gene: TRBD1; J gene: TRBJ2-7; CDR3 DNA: TGCAGTGCTAGCGGGACAGGGAACACCTACGAGCAGTACTTC; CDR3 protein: CSASGTGNTYEQYF
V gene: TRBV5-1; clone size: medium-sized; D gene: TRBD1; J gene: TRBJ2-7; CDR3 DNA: TGCGCCAGCAGCCCTACAGGGGGCGAGGCCTACGAGCAGTACTTC; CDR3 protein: CASSPTGGEAYEQYF
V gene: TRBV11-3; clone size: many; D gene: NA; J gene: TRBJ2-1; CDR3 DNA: TGTGCCAGCAGCCGAAGCTACAATGAGCAGTTCTTC; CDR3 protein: CASSRSYNEQFF
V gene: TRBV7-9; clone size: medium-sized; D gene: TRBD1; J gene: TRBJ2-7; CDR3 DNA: TGTGCCAGCAGCTACACGACAGGGGGAATACCCTACGAGCAGTACTTC; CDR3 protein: CASSYTTGGIPYEQYF
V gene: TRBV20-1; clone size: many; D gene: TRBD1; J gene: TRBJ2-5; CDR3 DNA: TGCAGTGCTAGAGATGAAAAGGGGGCTAAGCCAGAGACCCAGTACTTC; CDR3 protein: CSARDEKGAKPETQYF
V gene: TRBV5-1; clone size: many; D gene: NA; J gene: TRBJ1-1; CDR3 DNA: TGCGCCAGCAGCTTGGTAGCGGGGAAGGCTTTCTTT; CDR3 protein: CASSLVAGKAFF
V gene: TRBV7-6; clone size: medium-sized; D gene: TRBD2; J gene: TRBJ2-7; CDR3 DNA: TGTGCCAGCAGCTTATCCCCTAGCGGGTACGAGCAGTACTTC; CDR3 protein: CASSLSPSGYEQYF
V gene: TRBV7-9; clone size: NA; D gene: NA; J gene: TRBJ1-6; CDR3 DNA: TGTGCCAGCAGCCCGCTGCAGAATTCACCCCTCCACTTT; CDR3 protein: CASSPLQNSPLHF
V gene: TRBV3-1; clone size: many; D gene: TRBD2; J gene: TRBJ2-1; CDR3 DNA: TGTGCCAGCAGCCAAGCTCGGCTAGCGGGGGGGCCGTTGAATGAGCAGTTCTTC; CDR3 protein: CASSQARLAGGPLNEQFF
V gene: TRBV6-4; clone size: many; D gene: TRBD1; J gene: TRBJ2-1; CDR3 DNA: TGTGCCAGCAGTGGGACAGGGAGAGGTGAGCAGTTCTTC; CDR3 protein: CASSGTGRGEQFF
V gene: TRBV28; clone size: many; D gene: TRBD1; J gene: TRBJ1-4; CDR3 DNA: TGTGCCAGCAGAAGAAACCGGGACAGACTTGAAAAACTGTTTTTT; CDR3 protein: CASRRNRDRLEKLFF
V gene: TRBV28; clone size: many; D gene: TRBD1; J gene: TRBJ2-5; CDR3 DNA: TGTGCCAGCAGTTCACCGACTGACAGGGGGCAGGGGGAGACCCAGTACTTC; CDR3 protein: CASSSPTDRGQGETQYF
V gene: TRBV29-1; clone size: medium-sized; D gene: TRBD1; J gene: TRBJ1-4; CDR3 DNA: TGCAGCGTAGGCCTCGGGACAGGGGGCGAAAAACTGTTTTTT; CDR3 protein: CSVGLGTGGEKLFF
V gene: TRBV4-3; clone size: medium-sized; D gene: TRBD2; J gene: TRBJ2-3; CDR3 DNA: TGCGCCAGCAGCCAGAGCGGACTAGCGGGGGGGCTATATACGCAGTATTTT; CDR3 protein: CASSQSGLAGGLYTQYF
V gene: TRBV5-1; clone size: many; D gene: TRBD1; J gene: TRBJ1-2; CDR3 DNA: TGCGCCAGCAGCTTCCGACAGGGGGACTATGGCTACACCTTC; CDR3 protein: CASSFRQGDYGYTF
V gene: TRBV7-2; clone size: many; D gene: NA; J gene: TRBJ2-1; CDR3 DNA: TGTGCCAGCAGTTTCACTACTATTGAGCAGTTCTTC; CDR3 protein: CASSFTTIEQFF
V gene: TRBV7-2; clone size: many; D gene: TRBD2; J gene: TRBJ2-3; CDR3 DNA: TGTGCCAGCAGCTTAGGGGGGACTAGCGGGGCCCAGGGGACGCAGTATTTT; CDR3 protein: CASSLGGTSGAQGTQYF
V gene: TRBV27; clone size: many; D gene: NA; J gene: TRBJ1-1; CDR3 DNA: TGTGCCAGCAGTGCCATTCAGGGGAGCACTGAAGCTTTCTTT; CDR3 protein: CASSAIQGSTEAFF
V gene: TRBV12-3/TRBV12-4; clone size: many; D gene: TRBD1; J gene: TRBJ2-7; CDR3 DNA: TGTGCCAGCACTCTTGGACAGGGAGCCTACGAGCAGTACTTC; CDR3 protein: CASTLGQGAYEQYF
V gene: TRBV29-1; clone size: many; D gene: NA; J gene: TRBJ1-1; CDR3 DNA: TGCAGCGTTGGGCAGGCGAGCACTGAAGCTTTCTTT; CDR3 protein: CSVGQASTEAFF
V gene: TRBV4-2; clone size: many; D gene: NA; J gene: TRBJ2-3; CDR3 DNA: TGTGCCAGCAGGGCCTTTACCCTTAGCACAGATACGCAGTATTTT; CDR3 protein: CASRAFTLSTDTQYF
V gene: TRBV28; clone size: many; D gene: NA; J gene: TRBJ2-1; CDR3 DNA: TGTGCCAGCAGTTTCCCGGGGGCGGGATACAATGAGCAGTTCTTC; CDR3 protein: CASSFPGAGYNEQFF
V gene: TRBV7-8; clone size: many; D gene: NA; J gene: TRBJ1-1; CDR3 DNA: TGTGCCAGCAGCTTAGACAGCAGGACTGGGGCTTTCTTT; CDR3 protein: CASSLDSRTGAFF
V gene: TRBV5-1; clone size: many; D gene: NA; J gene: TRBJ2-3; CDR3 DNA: TGCGCCAGCAGCTTGGTGGGTTTCACAGATACGCAGTATTTT; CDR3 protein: CASSLVGFTDTQYF
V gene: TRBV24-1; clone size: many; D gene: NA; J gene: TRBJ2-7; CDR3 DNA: TGTGCCACCAGTGATAAAGGTCAGGGCTCCTACGAGCAGTACTTC; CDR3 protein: CATSDKGQGSYEQYF
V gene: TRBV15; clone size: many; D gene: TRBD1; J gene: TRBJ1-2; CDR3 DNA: TGTGCCACCAGCAGAGATTTGGCAGGGGGAGGCTACACCTTC; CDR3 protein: CATSRDLAGGGYTF
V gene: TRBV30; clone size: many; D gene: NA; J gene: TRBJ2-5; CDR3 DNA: TGTGCCTGGAGTACTGAGACCCAGTACTTC; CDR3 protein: CAWSTETQYF
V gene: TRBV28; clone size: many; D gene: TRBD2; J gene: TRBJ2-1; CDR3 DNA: TGTGCCAGCAGTTTCGGCGGGAGGCCCCCGAATGAGCAGTTCTTC; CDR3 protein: CASSFGGRPPNEQFF
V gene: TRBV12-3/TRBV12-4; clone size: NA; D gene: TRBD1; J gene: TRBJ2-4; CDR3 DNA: TGTGCCTTCACAAAGCAGGGGGCCTTATTTCTAGCCAAAAACATTCAGTACTTC; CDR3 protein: CAFTKQGALFLAKNIQYF
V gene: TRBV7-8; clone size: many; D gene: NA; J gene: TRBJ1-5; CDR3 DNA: TGTGCCAGCAGCTACAACGTCTATAGCAATCAGCCCCAGCATTTT; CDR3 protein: CASSYNVYSNQPQHF
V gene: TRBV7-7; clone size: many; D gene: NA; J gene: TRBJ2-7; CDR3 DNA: TGTGCCAGCAGCTTACGGGGGGCGAACGAGCAGTACTTC; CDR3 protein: CASSLRGANEQYF
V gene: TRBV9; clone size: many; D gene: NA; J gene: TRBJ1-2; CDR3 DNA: TGTGCCAGCAGCGGACTGCCGGGACCCTTCTATGGCTACACCTTC; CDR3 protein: CASSGLPGPFYGYTF
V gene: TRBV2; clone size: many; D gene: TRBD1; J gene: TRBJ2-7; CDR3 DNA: TGTGCCAGCAGCGTCGGACAGGCCTACGAGCAGTACTTC; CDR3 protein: CASSVGQAYEQYF
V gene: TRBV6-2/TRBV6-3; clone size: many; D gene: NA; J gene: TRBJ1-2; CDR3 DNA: TGTGCCAGCAGCACGAGGACAGCCTTATTGACTAACTATGGCTACACCTTC; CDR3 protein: CASSTRTALLTNYGYTF
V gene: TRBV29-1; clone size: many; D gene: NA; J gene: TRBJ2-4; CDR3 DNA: TGCAGCGTTGAAGATCGGAGTAGAGATCGATGGGCCAAAAACATTCAGTACTTC; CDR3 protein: CSVEDRSRDRWAKNIQYF
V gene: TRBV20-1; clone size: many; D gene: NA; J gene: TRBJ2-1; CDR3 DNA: TGCAGTGCTCTCCGTGGATCCTACAATGAGCAGTTCTTC; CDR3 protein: CSALRGSYNEQFF
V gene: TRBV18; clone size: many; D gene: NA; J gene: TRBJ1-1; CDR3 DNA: TGTGCCAGCTCACCACCGACTCCCCCGAACACTGAAGCTTTCTTT; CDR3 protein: CASSPPTPPNTEAFF